The 21 T cell receptor beta chains below come from one sample, sequenced in a study of cytomegalovirus exposure and HLA in healthy donors. The PCR ran on 60 Vbeta and 13 Jbeta primers. The data were produced by immunoSEQ multiplex PCR, yet TCRdb's version contains in-frame clones alone and is incomplete. Altogether 200,000 to 250,000 clones are present, approximately 83% being singletons, with the ten largest covering roughly 0.75%. The sample consisted of PBMCs. The receptors derive from a boy between 2 and 10 years old in good health and CMV-seronegative.

V and J are TRBV6-6 and TRBJ2-1, with TRBD2 matching 12 bases. CDR3 length: 16 amino acids. Trimming took 7 bases from V and 3 from J; bases not matched to a gene: 7. Germline CDR1 reads MNHNY; CDR2 reads SVGAGI (reference sequence). The CDR3 DNA follows: TGTGCCAGCATCCGGAGGGGACTAGCGGGCTACAATGAGCAGTTCTTC. It specifies CASIRRGLAGYNEQFF.

The chain has TRBV5-1 and TRBJ1-1; perhaps TRBD1 as D (6 bases). Per germline, CDR1 SGHRS and CDR2 YFSETQ. V dropped 0 bases and J dropped 2 bases, with 11 bases sitting between them. The CDR3 is 15 amino acids. As DNA, the CDR3 is TGCGCCAGCAGCTTGGGGGACACCATAAACACTGAAGCTTTCTTT. Translating it yields CASSLGDTINTEAFF.

The rearrangement uses TRBV5-6 and TRBJ1-6; tentative D call: TRBD1 (5 bases). V was shortened by 0 bases and J by 10 bases, with 14 bases between the two germline ends. CDR3 length: 15 residues. Germline-derived CDR1 and CDR2 are SGHDT and YYEEEE. In DNA form, the CDR3 reads TGTGCCAGCAGCTTGGGGTGGGGCATGTCCTCACCCCTCCACTTT. Amino acids: CASSLGWGMSSPLHF.

This sequence joins TRBV7-5 and TRBJ2-7; TRBD1 reflects the table's D call only, with no check against the DNA. TRBV7-5 is a listed pseudogene. This CDR3 has 15 amino acids. CDR3 nucleotides: TGTGCCAGAAGCTCCACAGGGAAGAGCTCCTACGAGCAGTACTTC. Translated, it gives CARSSTGKSSYEQYF.

The chain has TRBV13 and TRBJ2-7; 8 positions match TRBD1. There are 14 residues in the CDR3. Germline CDR1 PRHDT, CDR2 FYEKMQ (reference sequence). Trimming removed 0 bases from V and 6 bases from J; junction bases left unmatched: 4. The CDR3 spells CASSLGPTGAEQYF. In DNA, the CDR3 is TGTGCCAGCAGCTTAGGCCCGACAGGGGCCGAGCAGTACTTC.

V gene TRBV6-1 combines with J gene TRBJ1-2; 7 bases map to TRBD1. The CDR3 covers 13 residues. Germline CDR1 is MNHNS and CDR2 is SASEGT. Trimming removed 7 bases from V and 6 bases from J; junction bases left unmatched: 8. This CDR3 is CASTGQIRDGYTF. Here the CDR3 DNA reads TGTGCCAGCACGGGACAGATACGGGATGGCTACACCTTC.

This clone was recorded a few times. The chain has TRBV6-5 and TRBJ1-2; D perhaps matches TRBD1 (5 bases). Trimming shortened V by 2 bases and J by 5 bases, and 12 bases separated the two germline ends. The germline V gene has CDR1 MNHEY and CDR2 SVGAGI. The CDR3 consists of 14 residues. Written as DNA, the CDR3 is TGTGCCAGCAGTTACGACAGTCCCCAATATGGCTACACCTTC. Its translation: CASSYDSPQYGYTF.

This chain joins TRBV7-8 and TRBJ2-2; tentative D call: TRBD1 (5 bases). Trimming left V 6 bases short and J 8 bases short, with 16 bases between. The CDR3 has 14 residues. Germline loops: CDR1 SGHVS, CDR2 FQNEAQ. CDR3 DNA: TGTGCCAGCAGTTCCCGAACAGGTAGAGGGGAGCTGTTTTTT. Its protein is CASSSRTGRGELFF.

V usage is TRBV9 and J usage is TRBJ1-2, with a possible D match to TRBD1 (5 bases). The CDR3 totals 17 residues. V lost 7 bases and J 5 bases, leaving 27 bases between the germline ends. Germline V gene lookup returns CDR1 SGDLS and CDR2 YYNGEE. The CDR3 sequence is CASSSGGWDLGRYGYTF. Written as DNA, the CDR3 is TGTGCCAGCTCTTCTGGAGGGTGGGACCTGGGCCGATATGGCTACACCTTC.

The chain couples TRBV19 to TRBJ1-1; TRBD1 matches at 7 bases. CDR1 and CDR2 (germline): LNHDA, SQIVND (reference sequence). Trimming at V came to 5 bases and at J to 5 bases, leaving 11 bases not matched to a gene. This CDR3 contains 15 residues. The CDR3 DNA follows: TGTGCCAGTAGTGACCCCCCGACAGGGCGGACTGAAGCTTTCTTT. Residues: CASSDPPTGRTEAFF.

The CDR3 protein is CASRETSREDTQYF. The CDR3 coding sequence is TGTGCCAGCAGAGAGACTAGTCGTGAAGATACGCAGTATTTT. V and J are TRBV2 and TRBJ2-3; D is possibly TRBD2 (6 bases). Germline V lookup: CDR1 SNHLY, CDR2 FYNNEI. The CDR3 has 14 residues. Trimming took off 6 bases at V and 5 bases at J, with 15 bases between the two ends.

V usage is TRBV27 and J usage is TRBJ2-7; D not resolved. The length of the CDR3 is 11 residues. Germline loops: CDR1 MNHEY, CDR2 SMNVEV (reference sequence). V was shortened by 3 bases and J by 4 bases, with 4 bases between the two germline ends. The CDR3 DNA follows: TGTGCCAGCAGTTTCACTTACGAGCAGTACTTC. This gives the protein CASSFTYEQYF.

This chain connects TRBV7-3 to TRBJ2-2, with TRBD2 identical over 16 bases. CDR1 and CDR2 from the germline V gene are SGHTA and FQGTGA. The CDR3 loop spans 19 amino acids. After removal of 3 bases from V and 7 bases from J, the junction contained 11 bases not matched to a gene. CDR3 coding DNA: TGTGCCAGCAGCTTGCCGCCGGGACTAGCGGGGGGGCCAAGCGGGGAGCTGTTTTTT. Translated, it gives CASSLPPGLAGGPSGELFF.

V is TRBV7-8 and J is TRBJ2-1; 12 bases fit TRBD2. The CDR3 loop spans 16 amino acids. Germline CDR1 SGHVS, CDR2 FQNEAQ. V lost 5 bases to trimming and J lost 6 bases; unmatched junction nucleotides: 8. CDR3 in amino acids: CASSPRTSGAVNEQFF. Here the CDR3 DNA reads TGTGCCAGCAGCCCCCGGACTAGCGGGGCCGTCAATGAGCAGTTCTTC.

This clone was counted only a few times. V and J are TRBV28 and TRBJ1-2, with D possibly being TRBD1 (6 bases). The germline V gene has CDR1 MDHEN and CDR2 SYDVKM. V lost 5 bases and J 1 base, leaving 20 bases between the germline ends. The CDR3 loop spans 17 amino acids. CDR3 in amino acids: CASSQLGAGVNNYGYTF. CDR3 nucleotides: TGTGCCAGCAGTCAACTAGGGGCAGGGGTCAATAACTATGGCTACACCTTC.

The J gene is TRBJ1-2, the V gene TRBV6-5, with D perhaps matching TRBD1 (5 bases). With 2 bases removed from V and 8 bases from J, the gap between germline ends came to 12 bases. The CDR3 has 13 amino acids. The germline gives CDR1 MNHEY, CDR2 SVGAGI. CDR3 DNA sequence: TGTGCCAGCAGTTACGTTGGAGGGGTGGGCTACACCTTC. It specifies CASSYVGGVGYTF.

This sequence joins TRBV27 and TRBJ1-6; the D gene is possibly TRBD1 (5 bases). The germline V and J ends were trimmed by 6 bases and 4 bases, with 13 bases remaining between them. The length of the CDR3 is 15 residues. Germline V lookup: CDR1 MNHEY, CDR2 SMNVEV (reference sequence). DNA for the CDR3: TGTGCCAGCAGCCACAGACAGCCTTATAATTCACCCCTCCACTTT. Encoded protein: CASSHRQPYNSPLHF.

The chain carries TRBV7-3 and TRBJ2-2; 8 bases line up with TRBD2. This CDR3 spans 16 amino acids. The V gene's germline CDR1 is SGHTA and CDR2 FQGTGA. Germline trimming cut 1 base from V and 5 bases from J; bases unmatched to any gene: 6. The CDR3 here is CASSLRARGATGELFF. The CDR3 DNA reads as TGTGCCAGCAGCTTAAGGGCGCGGGGGGCTACCGGGGAGCTGTTTTTT.

This chain connects TRBV6-5 to TRBJ1-1; D remains unclear. V dropped 4 bases and J dropped 6 bases, with 6 bases sitting between them. The CDR3 spans 11 residues. The germline gives CDR1 MNHEY, CDR2 SVGAGI. The CDR3 sequence is CASSSGAEAFF. DNA of the CDR3: TGTGCCAGCAGTTCAGGCGCTGAAGCTTTCTTT.

The chain couples TRBV10-1 to TRBJ2-2, with TRBD2 identical over 9 bases. Trimming at V came to 3 bases and at J to 4 bases, leaving 9 bases not matched to a gene. Germline V gene lookup returns CDR1 WNHNN and CDR2 SYGVQD (reference sequence). The CDR3 consists of 17 residues. CDR3 in amino acids: CASSDRRGGLSTGELFF. CDR3 nucleotide sequence: TGCGCCAGCAGTGATCGGCGGGGGGGCCTTAGCACCGGGGAGCTGTTTTTT.

In regard to this clone: The junction and the germline gene differ at one end; a read error may be behind it. The chain combines TRBV7-7 with TRBJ2-5; 8 positions match TRBD1. The CDR3 runs to 14 residues. Germline V gene sequence: CDR1 SSHAT, CDR2 FNYEAQ (reference sequence). CDR3 in amino acids: CASSLDRGVETQYF. The CDR3 coding sequence is TGTGCTAGCAGCCTAGACAGGGGTGTGGAGACCCAGTACTTC.